Below are 11 T cell receptor beta chains sequenced from a single sample in a study of T cell repertoires in cytomegalovirus infection. No antigen is known for these receptors. MiXCR was run by TCRdb on the reads, yielding one entry per CDR3 protein. The table records approximately 910,000 distinct CDR3 sequences, roughly 30% of them present only once. This specimen consisted of cultured CD8+ T cells from PBMCs, obtained from culture after CMV antigen stimulation. Receptor source: a human donor in good health (CMV status not recorded). Some clones in this sample may be carry-over from other donors' samples.

A few counts support this clonotype. V gene TRBV28 combines with J gene TRBJ2-6; D not resolved. Trimming pared 11 bases from V and 0 bases from J, leaving 8 bases between. The germline V gene has CDR1 MDHEN and CDR2 SYDVKM. The CDR3 is 13 residues long. The CDR3 DNA sequence: TGTGCCGTGACGGGCTCTGGGGCCAACGTCCTGACTTTC. This codes for CAVTGSGANVLTF.

This clonotype was observed a few times. This sequence joins TRBV7-9 and TRBJ1-2; the match to TRBD1 covers 7 bases. CDR3 length: 14 residues. V lost 5 bases, J lost 4 bases, and 7 bases stayed unmatched. CDR1 is SEHNR, CDR2 FQNEAQ, per germline (reference sequence). DNA for the CDR3: TGTGCCAGCAGCCGACCGGGACAGATCTATGGCTACACCTTC. This translates into CASSRPGQIYGYTF.

The chain has TRBV5-1 and TRBJ2-3; D might be TRBD1 (6 bases). The germline V gene has CDR1 SGHRS and CDR2 YFSETQ. V lost 4 bases and J 2 bases, leaving 14 bases between the germline ends. The CDR3 runs to 15 residues. CDR3 in amino acids: CASSPRTDFTDTQYF. CDR3 coding DNA: TGCGCCAGCAGCCCTAGGACAGACTTCACAGATACGCAGTATTTT.

This clonotype occurred a few times. This rearrangement joins TRBV12-3 or TRBV12-4 to TRBJ2-7; 7 bases agree with TRBD1. V lost 6 bases and J lost 2; bases outside the gene matches: 10. This CDR3 has 15 amino acids. The CDR3 bases are TGTGCCAGCAGCAGCCGGGACAGTCCTGCCTACGAGCAGTACTTC. Translated: CASSSRDSPAYEQYF.

The rearrangement joins TRBV10-3 to TRBJ2-2; either TRBD1 or TRBD2 may supply D (5 bases each). V gave up 11 bases and J gave up 1 base, with 17 bases separating them. The germline V gene encodes CDR1 ENHRY and CDR2 SYGVKD. The CDR3 extends over 15 amino acids. The CDR3 here is CALRSGQVNTGELFF. The CDR3 DNA reads TGTGCCCTCCGCTCGGGGCAGGTGAACACCGGGGAGCTGTTTTTT.

V gene TRBV24-1 combines with J gene TRBJ2-3; D may correspond to TRBD1 or TRBD2 (5 bases each). The CDR3 is made up of 15 amino acids. Germline V lookup: CDR1 KGHDR, CDR2 SFDVKD. V was cut by 4 bases and J by 1 base, with 11 bases left in between. DNA for the CDR3: TGTGCCACCAGTGACCCCCAGGGAGGCACAGATACGCAGTATTTT. It codes for CATSDPQGGTDTQYF.

The chain is built from TRBV2 and TRBJ1-2; D is uncertain. With 4 bases removed from V and 10 bases from J, the gap between germline ends came to 19 bases. This CDR3 spans 14 amino acids. CDR1 is SNHLY and CDR2 is FYNNEI in the germline V gene. In DNA, the CDR3 is TGTGCCAGCAGTGTAATAAGGAGCTTATTTGACTACACCTTC. Translation: CASSVIRSLFDYTF.

This clonotype was seen ten or more times. The chain is built from TRBV20-1 and TRBJ1-1; TRBD1 agrees at 7 bases. V trimming: 6 bases; J trimming: 4 bases; junction bases outside the gene matches: 14. The V gene's germline CDR1 is DFQATT and CDR2 SNEGSKA (reference sequence). This CDR3 spans 15 amino acids. The DNA for the CDR3 is TGCAGTGCAAATATACTTGACAGGGCGGGCACTGAAGCTTTCTTT. This encodes CSANILDRAGTEAFF.

Regarding this clonotype: Mismatch with germline at one junction end may stem from a read error. The chain links TRBV7-9 to TRBJ2-1; D gene ambiguous. CDR1 SEHNR and CDR2 FQNEAQ come from the germline V gene (reference sequence). The CDR3 loop spans 13 amino acids. DNA of the CDR3: TGTACCAGCAGCCCTGGATCCTACAATGAGCAGTTCTTC. It is translated as CTSSPGSYNEQFF.

This clonotype was picked up a small number of times. The chain carries TRBV29-1 and TRBJ2-1; TRBD2 aligns across 12 bases. CDR1 and CDR2 (germline): SQVTM, ANQGSEA. Trimming took 5 bases from V and 9 from J; bases not matched to a gene: 5. The CDR3 is made up of 13 amino acids. The CDR3 protein is CSVLLAGGTEQFF. Written as DNA, the CDR3 is TGCAGCGTTTTACTAGCGGGGGGAACTGAGCAGTTCTTC.

V usage is TRBV27 and J usage is TRBJ2-2, with D hard to call. V lost 3 bases, J lost 0 bases, and 14 bases lay in between. The CDR3 extends over 17 amino acids. Germline V CDR1 and CDR2: MNHEY, SMNVEV (reference sequence). The CDR3 spells CASSFLQTFTNTGELFF. For the CDR3, the DNA is TGTGCCAGCAGTTTTCTCCAGACATTTACGAACACCGGGGAGCTGTTTTTT.